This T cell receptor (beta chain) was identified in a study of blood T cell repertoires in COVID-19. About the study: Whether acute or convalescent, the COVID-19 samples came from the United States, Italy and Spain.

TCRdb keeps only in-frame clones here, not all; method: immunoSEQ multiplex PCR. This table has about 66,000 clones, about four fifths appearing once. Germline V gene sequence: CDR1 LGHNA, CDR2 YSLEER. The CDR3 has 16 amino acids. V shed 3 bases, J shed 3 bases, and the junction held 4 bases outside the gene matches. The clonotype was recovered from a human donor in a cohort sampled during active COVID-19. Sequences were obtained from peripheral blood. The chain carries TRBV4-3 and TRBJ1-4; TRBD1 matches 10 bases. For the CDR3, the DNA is TGCGCCAGCAGCCAGGCGGACAGGGGGTCTAATGAAAAACTGTTTTTT. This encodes CASSQADRGSNEKLFF.